This T cell receptor beta chain is drawn from a study of cytomegalovirus exposure and HLA in healthy donors. Study observations and caveats: Among TCR sequences, most were rare, though some public TCRs appeared in many donors.

The germline V gene has CDR1 LNHDA and CDR2 SQIVND (reference sequence). Trimming pared 5 bases from V and 1 base from J, leaving 12 bases between. The CDR3 has 16 amino acids. Notes on this clone: Its target is not known.

PCR used 60 Vbeta primers and 13 Jbeta primers. Some clones are missing from TCRdb's copy, which holds only in-frame ones; the method was immunoSEQ multiplex PCR. The sample shows about 21,000 clones, about 77% of them seen only once. The V gene is TRBV19, the J gene TRBJ2-6, with D tentatively TRBD1 (5 bases). The sequence was obtained from a man in his 60s in good health and CMV-seronegative. Sequenced material: PBMCs. The CDR3 reads CASSPTGASGANVLTF. The CDR3 bases are TGTGCCAGTAGTCCCACAGGAGCTTCTGGGGCCAACGTCCTGACTTTC.